This record concerns one T cell receptor (beta chain) sequence. Its specificity is unknown. Naive CD4+ cells were CD45RA-selected; the remaining cells were memory. Method: immunoSEQ multiplex PCR; TCRdb's copy keeps in-frame clones and lacks some. Among more than 2 million clones listed, around 95% were seen once. The data were obtained in a study of shared clonotypes between healthy human individuals. Germline loops: CDR1 LGHNA, CDR2 YSLEER. This CDR3 is built from 13 residues. V dropped 0 bases and J dropped 6 bases, with 9 bases sitting between them. Study-level findings and limits: Rarefaction revealed incomplete sorted-subset sequencing despite large depth. Clonotypes that were shared across several donors made up about 4.5% of naive CD4 clonotypes.

This TCR came from a man in his late teens or twenties in good health. V and J are TRBV4-3 and TRBJ2-7; D gene ambiguous. Sequencing used naive CD4+ T cells sorted from blood. Subset specified: CD45RA+ positively selected. CDR3 DNA: TGCGCCAGCAGCCAAGATCGTGGCTTCGAGCAGTACTTC. This translates into CASSQDRGFEQYF.